In its sample, the clone carrying this T cell receptor beta chain was seen a few times. Its antigen is currently unknown. The sample originates from a study of T cell responses to AZD1222 COVID-19 vaccine. The CDR3 is 13 residues long. CDR1 and CDR2 from the germline V gene are GTSNPN and SVGIG (reference sequence). Unmatched junction bases numbered 6, after V lost 7 bases and J lost 8 bases. Overall study results and limits: The number of AZD1222 recipients seropositive at baseline was only five or six. With two AZD1222 doses given, Spike-specific TCR breadth and depth both rose.

Using immunoSEQ multiplex PCR, the repertoire was profiled, and TCRdb retains in-frame clones only, with some absent. The table has approximately 120,000 clones, around 84% seen once. The sequence was obtained from an adult who received the AZD1222 COVID-19 vaccine. The specimen comprised peripheral blood, sampled 28 days after the second AZD1222 dose. The genes are TRBV30 and TRBJ1-4; 11 nucleotides align to TRBD1. CDR3 region: CASGTGGQEKLFF. The CDR3 DNA sequence: TGTGCCTCAGGGACAGGGGGTCAAGAAAAACTGTTTTTT. The full variable domain, with the rest looked up from reference TRBV30 and TRBJ1-4, is SQTIHQWPATLVQPVGSPLSLECTVEGTSNPNLYWYRQAAGRGLQLLFYSVGIGQISSEVPQNLSASRPQDRQFILSSKKLLLSDSGFYLCASGTGGQEKLFFGSGTQLSVL.